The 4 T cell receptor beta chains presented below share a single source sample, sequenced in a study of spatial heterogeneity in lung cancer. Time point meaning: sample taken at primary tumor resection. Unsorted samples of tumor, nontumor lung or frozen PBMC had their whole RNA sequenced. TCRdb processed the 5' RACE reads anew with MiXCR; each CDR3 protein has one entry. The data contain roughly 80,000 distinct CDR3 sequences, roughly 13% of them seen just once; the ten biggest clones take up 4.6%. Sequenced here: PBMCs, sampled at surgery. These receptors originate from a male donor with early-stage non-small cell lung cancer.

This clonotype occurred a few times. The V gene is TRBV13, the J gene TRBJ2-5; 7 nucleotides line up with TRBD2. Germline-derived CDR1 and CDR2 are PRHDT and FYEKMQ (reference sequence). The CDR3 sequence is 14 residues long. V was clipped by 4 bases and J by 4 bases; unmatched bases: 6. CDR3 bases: TGTGCCAGCAGCTCCGGGAGGAGGGGAGAGACCCAGTACTTC. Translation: CASSSGRRGETQYF.

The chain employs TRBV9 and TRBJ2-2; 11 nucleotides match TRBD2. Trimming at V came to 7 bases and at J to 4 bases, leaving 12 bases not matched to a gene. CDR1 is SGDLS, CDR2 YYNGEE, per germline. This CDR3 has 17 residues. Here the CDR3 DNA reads TGTGCCAGCGCATCAACTAGCGGGAGAATAACCACCGGGGAGCTGTTTTTT. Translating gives CASASTSGRITTGELFF.

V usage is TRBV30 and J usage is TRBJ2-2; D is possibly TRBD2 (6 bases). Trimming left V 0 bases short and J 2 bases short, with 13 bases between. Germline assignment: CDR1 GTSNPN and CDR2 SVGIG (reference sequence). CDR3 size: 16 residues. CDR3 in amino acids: CAWSVRGNLNTGELFF. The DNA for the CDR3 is TGTGCCTGGAGTGTACGGGGGAACCTTAACACCGGGGAGCTGTTTTTT. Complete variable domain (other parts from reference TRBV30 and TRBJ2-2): SQTIHQWPATLVQPVGSPLSLECTVEGTSNPNLYWYRQAAGRGLQLLFYSVGIGQISSEVPQNLSASRPQDRQFILSSKKLLLSDSGFYLCAWSVRGNLNTGELFFGEGSRLTVL.

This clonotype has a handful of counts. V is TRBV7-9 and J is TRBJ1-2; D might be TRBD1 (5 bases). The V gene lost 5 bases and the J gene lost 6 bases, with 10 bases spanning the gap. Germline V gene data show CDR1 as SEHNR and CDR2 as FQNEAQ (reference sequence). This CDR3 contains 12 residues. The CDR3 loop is CASSPGADGYTF. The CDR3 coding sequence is TGTGCCAGCAGCCCCGGGGCTGATGGCTACACCTTC.